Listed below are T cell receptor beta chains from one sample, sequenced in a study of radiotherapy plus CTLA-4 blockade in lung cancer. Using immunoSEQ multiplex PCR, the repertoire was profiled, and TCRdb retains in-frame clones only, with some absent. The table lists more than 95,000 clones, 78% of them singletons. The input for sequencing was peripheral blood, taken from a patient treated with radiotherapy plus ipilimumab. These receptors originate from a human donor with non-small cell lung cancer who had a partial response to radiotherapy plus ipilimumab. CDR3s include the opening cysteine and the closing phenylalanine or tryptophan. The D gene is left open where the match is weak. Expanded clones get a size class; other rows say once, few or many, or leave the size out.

CDR3 DNA: TGTGCCAGCAGCTCTTTCTACGAGCAGTACTTC; CDR3 protein: CASSSFYEQYF; J gene: TRBJ2-7; V gene: TRBV7-9; clone size: .; D gene: .
CDR3 DNA: TGTGCCAGTAGTGGGTCAGGGGGCCATCAGCCCCAGCATTTT; CDR3 protein: CASSGSGGHQPQHF; J gene: TRBJ1-5; V gene: TRBV19; clone size: .; D gene: TRBD1
CDR3 DNA: TGCAGTGCTAGAGATGCGGGGACCCAGTACTTC; CDR3 protein: CSARDAGTQYF; J gene: TRBJ2-5; V gene: TRBV20-1; clone size: .; D gene: .
CDR3 DNA: TGTGCCAGCAGACCCGGACAGGGGAGCACTGAAGCTTTCTTT; CDR3 protein: CASRPGQGSTEAFF; J gene: TRBJ1-1; V gene: TRBV6-5; clone size: .; D gene: TRBD1
CDR3 DNA: TGTGCCAGCAGTTCGGACAGACAGGTGGTCATTCAGTACTTC; CDR3 protein: CASSSDRQVVIQYF; J gene: TRBJ2-4; V gene: TRBV2; clone size: few; D gene: .
CDR3 DNA: TGTGCCAGCAGCCAAGATGTGGGAGGGTCTTACAATGAGCAGTTCTTC; CDR3 protein: CASSQDVGGSYNEQFF; J gene: TRBJ2-1; V gene: TRBV4-2; clone size: .; D gene: TRBD2
CDR3 DNA: TGCAGCGTTCAACTCTTTGGACTAGCGTCCTACAATGAGCAGTTCTTC; CDR3 protein: CSVQLFGLASYNEQFF; J gene: TRBJ2-1; V gene: TRBV29-1; clone size: .; D gene: TRBD2
CDR3 DNA: TGTGCCAGCAGTGTGTCGGGGGATGGCTACACCTTC; CDR3 protein: CASSVSGDGYTF; J gene: TRBJ1-2; V gene: TRBV6-5; clone size: .; D gene: .
CDR3 DNA: TGTGCCAGCAGCCAAGAACCCCTTAGCCCGTTTTTCATGAACACTGAAGCTTTCTTT; CDR3 protein: CASSQEPLSPFFMNTEAFF; J gene: TRBJ1-1; V gene: TRBV4-2; clone size: few; D gene: .
CDR3 DNA: TGCAGCGTTGTCACGAGCACCGGGGAGCTGTTTTTT; CDR3 protein: CSVVTSTGELFF; J gene: TRBJ2-2; V gene: TRBV29-1; clone size: many; D gene: .
CDR3 DNA: TGTGCCAGCTCATCTGCGGACAGGGCTCGTACTGAAGCTTTCTTT; CDR3 protein: CASSSADRARTEAFF; J gene: TRBJ1-1; V gene: TRBV18; clone size: few; D gene: TRBD1
CDR3 DNA: TGTGCCACCAGCAGAGTGGGACAGGGGCAAGAGACCCAGTACTTC; CDR3 protein: CATSRVGQGQETQYF; J gene: TRBJ2-5; V gene: TRBV15; clone size: .; D gene: TRBD1
CDR3 DNA: TGTGCCAGCATGGCACAGGGTCTCGGCAATCAGCCCCAGCATTTT; CDR3 protein: CASMAQGLGNQPQHF; J gene: TRBJ1-5; V gene: TRBV6-1; clone size: .; D gene: .
CDR3 DNA: TGTGCCAGCAGCCCACCCCTTCCGGGGAGAACTGAAGCTTTCTTT; CDR3 protein: CASSPPLPGRTEAFF; J gene: TRBJ1-1; V gene: TRBV7-9; clone size: many; D gene: .
CDR3 DNA: TGTGCCAGCAGCTTAACCGCGAACACCGGGGAGCTGTTTTTT; CDR3 protein: CASSLTANTGELFF; J gene: TRBJ2-2; V gene: TRBV7-3; clone size: .; D gene: .
CDR3 DNA: TGTGCCAGCAGTTCCCCTACAACAGGGTCGGGTCAGCCCCAGCATTTT; CDR3 protein: CASSSPTTGSGQPQHF; J gene: TRBJ1-5; V gene: TRBV28; clone size: .; D gene: .
CDR3 DNA: TGTGCCAGCAGCCCATGGGGGGGGAAGCGTAACTATGGCTACACCTTC; CDR3 protein: CASSPWGGKRNYGYTF; J gene: TRBJ1-2; V gene: TRBV27; clone size: once; D gene: .
CDR3 DNA: TGCGCCAGCGCCCGGACTAGCGGGAAATCAGATACGCAGTATTTT; CDR3 protein: CASARTSGKSDTQYF; J gene: TRBJ2-3; V gene: TRBV4-1; clone size: .; D gene: TRBD2
CDR3 DNA: TGTGCCAGCAGTCCAGACAGACCGGGGGTTACCGGGGAGCTGTTTTTT; CDR3 protein: CASSPDRPGVTGELFF; J gene: TRBJ2-2; V gene: TRBV7-3; clone size: .; D gene: .
CDR3 DNA: TGCGCCAGCAGCCAAGGCGAGAGGGGGGAGACCCAGTACTTC; CDR3 protein: CASSQGERGETQYF; J gene: TRBJ2-5; V gene: TRBV4-1; clone size: .; D gene: .
CDR3 DNA: TGTGCCAGCTCACAAGACAGGGACAATCAGCCCCAGCATTTT; CDR3 protein: CASSQDRDNQPQHF; J gene: TRBJ1-5; V gene: TRBV18; clone size: .; D gene: TRBD1
CDR3 DNA: TGTGCCAGCAGTTTGCCACAGGAGTCTCGTTATGGCTACACCTTC; CDR3 protein: CASSLPQESRYGYTF; J gene: TRBJ1-2; V gene: TRBV28; clone size: few; D gene: .
CDR3 DNA: TGTGCCATCAGCCCGGGACAGGCGGGCGAAAAACTGTTTTTT; CDR3 protein: CAISPGQAGEKLFF; J gene: TRBJ1-4; V gene: TRBV10-3; clone size: .; D gene: TRBD1
CDR3 DNA: TGTGCCAGCAGCCCGCGACAGGGGAGGGGCGGAAACACCATATATTTT; CDR3 protein: CASSPRQGRGGNTIYF; J gene: TRBJ1-3; V gene: TRBV11-2; clone size: .; D gene: TRBD1
CDR3 DNA: TGTGCTAGTGGTTTGGTGCTAGCGGGAAGCACAGATACGCAGTATTTT; CDR3 protein: CASGLVLAGSTDTQYF; J gene: TRBJ2-3; V gene: TRBV12-5; clone size: .; D gene: TRBD2
CDR3 DNA: TGTGCCAGCAGTGCGTCCGGGACTAGTTATTACAATGAGCAGTTCTTC; CDR3 protein: CASSASGTSYYNEQFF; J gene: TRBJ2-1; V gene: TRBV6-4; clone size: few; D gene: TRBD2
CDR3 DNA: TGCGCCAGCAGCAGTATCGGGGGATCCGAGACCCAGTACTTC; CDR3 protein: CASSSIGGSETQYF; J gene: TRBJ2-5; V gene: TRBV5-1; clone size: .; D gene: .
CDR3 DNA: TGCGCCAGCAGCTCGGGACAGGGGGCCTATGGCTACACCTTC; CDR3 protein: CASSSGQGAYGYTF; J gene: TRBJ1-2; V gene: TRBV5-1; clone size: .; D gene: TRBD1
CDR3 DNA: TGCAGCGTTGCAAGGGACTTTAGCACAGATACGCAGTATTTT; CDR3 protein: CSVARDFSTDTQYF; J gene: TRBJ2-3; V gene: TRBV29-1; clone size: .; D gene: .
CDR3 DNA: TGCGCCAGCAGCCTGGGGACAGCCCAAGAGACCCAGTACTTC; CDR3 protein: CASSLGTAQETQYF; J gene: TRBJ2-5; V gene: TRBV5-1; clone size: .; D gene: TRBD1
CDR3 DNA: TGTGCCAGCAGCCTCGAGCGGCCTTCCTACAATGAGCAGTTCTTC; CDR3 protein: CASSLERPSYNEQFF; J gene: TRBJ2-1; V gene: TRBV2; clone size: .; D gene: .
CDR3 DNA: TGTGCCAGCTTCGGGGAGAGGACTGAAGCTTTCTTT; CDR3 protein: CASFGERTEAFF; J gene: TRBJ1-1; V gene: TRBV6-6; clone size: .; D gene: .
CDR3 DNA: TGTGCCAGCAGCTTAGGGACTACCGGGGGGGAGCAGTTCTTC; CDR3 protein: CASSLGTTGGEQFF; J gene: TRBJ2-1; V gene: TRBV7-9; clone size: .; D gene: TRBD2
CDR3 DNA: TGTGCCAGTAGTATACAGGGGGCCACGGAGACCCAGTACTTC; CDR3 protein: CASSIQGATETQYF; J gene: TRBJ2-5; V gene: TRBV19; clone size: .; D gene: TRBD1
CDR3 DNA: TGTGCCAGCAGACTCACAGGGGGCACTGAAGCTTTCTTT; CDR3 protein: CASRLTGGTEAFF; J gene: TRBJ1-1; V gene: TRBV2; clone size: once; D gene: TRBD1
CDR3 DNA: TGTGCCAGCAGCTTGGGTGCGGGAGGCTACAATGAGCAGTTCTTC; CDR3 protein: CASSLGAGGYNEQFF; J gene: TRBJ2-1; V gene: TRBV5-6; clone size: .; D gene: TRBD2
CDR3 DNA: TGTGCCAGCAGCTTAGCGGGACAGGGGAGATTTCCTGAAGCTTTCTTT; CDR3 protein: CASSLAGQGRFPEAFF; J gene: TRBJ1-1; V gene: TRBV7-9; clone size: .; D gene: TRBD1
CDR3 DNA: TGTGCCAGCAGTTTCCCCGGGACAGTTGCAACTAATGAAAAACTGTTTTTT; CDR3 protein: CASSFPGTVATNEKLFF; J gene: TRBJ1-4; V gene: TRBV28; clone size: .; D gene: TRBD1
CDR3 DNA: TGCGCCAGCAGGGACAGTCATATAGGTCCCGAGCAGTACTTC; CDR3 protein: CASRDSHIGPEQYF; J gene: TRBJ2-7; V gene: TRBV23-1; clone size: .; D gene: .
CDR3 DNA: TGTGCCAGCAGCGCAACAGGGGGCCGTGCAGATACGCAGTATTTT; CDR3 protein: CASSATGGRADTQYF; J gene: TRBJ2-3; V gene: TRBV5-4; clone size: .; D gene: TRBD1
CDR3 DNA: TGTGCCAGCAACACCGATTCGAACACCGGGGAGCTGTTTTTT; CDR3 protein: CASNTDSNTGELFF; J gene: TRBJ2-2; V gene: TRBV28; clone size: .; D gene: .
CDR3 DNA: TGTGCCAGCAGCTTAGATTCGGGGAGCACTGAAGCTTTCTTT; CDR3 protein: CASSLDSGSTEAFF; J gene: TRBJ1-1; V gene: TRBV7-2; clone size: .; D gene: .
CDR3 DNA: TGTGCCAGCTCACCGGACAGGCTCAGCTCCTACAATGAGCAGTTCTTC; CDR3 protein: CASSPDRLSSYNEQFF; J gene: TRBJ2-1; V gene: TRBV18; clone size: .; D gene: TRBD1
CDR3 DNA: TGTGCCAGCAGCTTCAGGGGTGGGATGAACACTGAAGCTTTCTTT; CDR3 protein: CASSFRGGMNTEAFF; J gene: TRBJ1-1; V gene: TRBV5-6; clone size: few; D gene: .
CDR3 DNA: TGTGCCAGCAGCTCCGGACAGGGGACCTACGAGCAGTACTTC; CDR3 protein: CASSSGQGTYEQYF; J gene: TRBJ2-7; V gene: TRBV5-8; clone size: .; D gene: TRBD1
CDR3 DNA: TGTGCCAGTAGTATAATGCAGGCACAGGGGAATCAGCCCCAGCATTTT; CDR3 protein: CASSIMQAQGNQPQHF; J gene: TRBJ1-5; V gene: TRBV19; clone size: .; D gene: TRBD1
CDR3 DNA: TGTGCCAGCAGTGCAGGGTCTAGTTCCTACAATGAGCAGTTCTTC; CDR3 protein: CASSAGSSSYNEQFF; J gene: TRBJ2-1; V gene: TRBV6-5; clone size: .; D gene: .